This T cell receptor (beta chain) was found in a study of metastatic and nonmetastatic thyroid tumors. Study-level background: A comparison of repertoires was made across blood and tumor or nodule tissue from malignant and benign thyroid patients. Whole-study results and caveats: The study reportedly found significantly higher TCR beta diversity in malignant thyroid tumors than benign nodules, in blood and tumor.

TCRdb redid the clone calls on the PCR reads using MiXCR. The sample includes about 40,000 clones, around a sixth seen only once; the top ten take around 9.9%. Germline V gene lookup returns CDR1 SGDLS and CDR2 YYNGEE. This CDR3 has 13 amino acids. The ends lost 4 bases at V and 9 bases at J; junction bases unmatched: 7. Patients underwent thyroid surgery, and none had received any treatment before it. A remark on this clone: No antigen is known for it.

The receptor was derived from a female donor with papillary thyroid cancer or a benign thyroid nodule (not recorded which). Some clones in this sample may be carry-over from other donors' samples. The rearrangement joins TRBV9 to TRBJ2-1, with 7 bases matching TRBD2. Material for sequencing was tumor tissue. The CDR3 sequence is CASSLTSDGEQFF. DNA for the CDR3: TGTGCCAGCAGCTTAACTAGCGACGGTGAGCAGTTCTTC.